The text below deals with one T cell receptor (beta chain). What it binds is unknown. This entry comes from a study of cytomegalovirus exposure and HLA in healthy donors. Broader study findings: Per published reports, the classifier diagnosed cytomegalovirus status with high specificity and sensitivity. Associated with HLA alleles at 0.05 false discovery rate in a later analysis were 16,951 TCR beta sequences. The study listed 150 to 200 cytomegalovirus-associated TCR beta chains.

PCR involved 60 Vbeta and 13 Jbeta primers. Sequencing was performed with immunoSEQ multiplex PCR; in TCRdb, only in-frame clones are kept and a portion is missing. In the table there are about 110,000 clones, more than 70% of which are singletons. V was shortened by 3 bases and J by 4 bases, with 15 bases between the two germline ends. The germline V gene encodes CDR1 SGHDN and CDR2 FVKESK. The CDR3 runs 15 residues. The clonotype comes from a man younger than 45 in good health and CMV-seronegative. The chain employs TRBV14 and TRBJ1-2; D call uncertain. What was sequenced was PBMCs. The CDR3 loop reads CASSHPFTVTYGYTF. The CDR3 nucleotides are TGTGCCAGCAGCCATCCATTTACAGTGACCTATGGCTACACCTTC.